These 25 T cell receptor beta chains were sequenced from one sample in a study of shared clonotypes between healthy human individuals (dated by TCRdb to between 2020 and 2021). For the CD8 naive samples, CD45RO-negative cells were positively selected for CCR7, yielding a CD45RA+CCR7+ population from which TemRA cells were excluded. Receptor libraries were prepared by the immunoSEQ multiplex PCR assay. The immuneACCESS repertoire file appears here via TCRdb, limited to in-frame rearrangements. These files lack a portion of the clones; in checked studies, under half of the deficit traces to unresolved V genes, and the cause of the others is not known. Present in this sample are 1.5 million to 2.5 million clones, about 95% of which were seen just once. Under 1.5% of the sample is held by the ten biggest clonotypes. Sample: naive CD8+ T cells sorted from blood. The cell subset or site label for this specimen denotes: CD45RA+CCR7+. The receptors derive from a man aged 18 to 35 in good health.

The genes are TRBV5-1 and TRBJ2-7, with D perhaps TRBD1 (6 bases). CDR3 length equals 14 residues. The germline gives CDR1 SGHRS, CDR2 YFSETQ. Trimming left V 4 bases short and J 5 bases short, with 16 bases between. The DNA for the CDR3 is TGCGCCAGCAGCACCCGTGAGGGGGTTCACGAGCAGTACTTC. Its translation is CASSTREGVHEQYF.

The genes are TRBV27 and TRBJ2-7; possible D gene TRBD1, 6 bases. Per germline, CDR1 MNHEY and CDR2 SMNVEV (reference sequence). This CDR3 spans 15 amino acids. V was pared by 0 bases and J by 2 bases, with 11 bases between. For the CDR3, the DNA is TGTGCCAGCAGTTTATCCGCAGGGGTAACCTACGAGCAGTACTTC. The encoded protein is CASSLSAGVTYEQYF.

The chain joins TRBV9 to TRBJ2-7, with 7 bases identical to TRBD1. The V gene's germline CDR1 is SGDLS and CDR2 YYNGEE. The V segment lost 0 bases and the J segment 6 bases; nucleotides outside the gene matches: 3. The CDR3 covers 13 residues. Here the CDR3 DNA reads TGTGCCAGCAGCGTAGAATCAGGGGGCGAGCAGTACTTC. As protein: CASSVESGGEQYF.

Concerning this clone: A junction boundary mismatches the germline segment, possibly from a read error. The same CDR3 also results from other DNA sequences found in this sample. The chain combines TRBV7-2 with TRBJ2-1; D is uncertain. The V gene's germline CDR1 is SGHTA and CDR2 FQGNSA. The CDR3 runs to 11 residues. In DNA, the CDR3 is TGTGCCAGCAGCTTATACAGTGAGCAGTTCTTC. Residues: CASSLYSEQFF.

The rearrangement uses TRBV5-1 and TRBJ2-3, with 10 bases identical to TRBD1. CDR3 length: 17 amino acids. Germline V gene sequence: CDR1 SGHRS, CDR2 YFSETQ. With 3 bases clipped from V and 4 bases from J, the junction kept 11 bases outside the gene matches. CDR3: CASSSLLLTGGADTQYF. In DNA, the CDR3 is TGCGCCAGCAGCTCCCTTTTACTGACAGGGGGCGCAGATACGCAGTATTTT.

The genes are TRBV5-1 and TRBJ2-7; D is possibly TRBD1 (6 bases). This CDR3 contains 15 residues. Germline loops: CDR1 SGHRS, CDR2 YFSETQ. Deletions cut 2 bases from V and 3 bases from J, with 15 bases between. CDR3 sequence (DNA): TGCGCCAGCAGCTTAACCCAGGGGATATACTACGAGCAGTACTTC. Translation: CASSLTQGIYYEQYF.

The chain combines TRBV11-2 with TRBJ1-2, with D perhaps matching TRBD1 (5 bases). Trimming left V 0 bases short and J 3 bases short, with 17 bases between. The CDR3 has 17 residues. Germline CDR1 reads SGHAT; CDR2 reads FQNNGV. CDR3 protein: CASSLDGAGLGDYGYTF. DNA for the CDR3: TGTGCCAGCAGCTTAGATGGGGCCGGGCTGGGGGACTATGGCTACACCTTC.

The chain uses TRBV6-5 and TRBJ1-1; unclear D gene. With 8 bases removed from V and 2 bases from J, the gap between germline ends came to 12 bases. The CDR3 sequence is 13 residues long. Germline CDR1 and CDR2: MNHEY and SVGAGI. The CDR3 reads CASGLTANTEAFF. DNA of the CDR3: TGTGCCAGCGGCCTAACAGCTAACACTGAAGCTTTCTTT.

This sequence joins TRBV29-1 and TRBJ1-1, with a possible D match to TRBD1 (5 bases). The CDR3 totals 14 residues. Trimming stripped 5 bases from V and 1 base from J, with 14 bases between. Germline assignment: CDR1 SQVTM and CDR2 ANQGSEA. The CDR3 DNA reads as TGCAGCGTTCAAAGGGGCGACAGGAACACTGAAGCTTTCTTT. Translation gives CSVQRGDRNTEAFF.

The V call is TRBV2, the J call TRBJ1-1; maybe TRBD1 (5 bases). CDR3 length: 14 amino acids. Germline CDR1 is SNHLY and CDR2 is FYNNEI. V was clipped by 6 bases and J by 11 bases, with 22 bases between them. DNA of the CDR3: TGTGCCAGCAGAACGTTCTCCCCGGGGCCTGGGGCTTTCTTT. It yields the protein CASRTFSPGPGAFF.

This rearrangement joins TRBV19 to TRBJ2-1; D remains ambiguous. Deletions cut 3 bases from V and 2 bases from J, with 8 bases between. CDR3 size: 14 residues. CDR1 and CDR2 from the germline V gene are LNHDA and SQIVND (reference sequence). The CDR3 loop reads CASSIGGPYNEQFF. As DNA, the CDR3 is TGTGCCAGTAGTATTGGCGGACCCTACAATGAGCAGTTCTTC.

The chain links TRBV6-6 to TRBJ1-1; no reliable D call. Germline V gene lookup returns CDR1 MNHNY and CDR2 SVGAGI (reference sequence). The CDR3 has 14 amino acids. Trimming cost V 10 bases and J 0 bases, with 15 bases left between them. The CDR3 loop reads CATGPLGLNTEAFF. The CDR3 DNA reads as TGTGCCACCGGACCTTTGGGCCTGAACACTGAAGCTTTCTTT.

The CDR3 DNA is TGTGCCAGCAGCCAAGATAATTTCCCGAGGGAGACCCAGTACTTC. This translates into CASSQDNFPRETQYF. This chain joins TRBV14 and TRBJ2-5; D call uncertain. Trimming pared 0 bases from V and 5 bases from J, leaving 13 bases between. This CDR3 comprises 15 residues. Germline V lookup: CDR1 SGHDN, CDR2 FVKESK.

V usage is TRBV6-6 and J usage is TRBJ2-3; D is unresolved. The CDR3 length is 15 residues. Per germline, CDR1 MNHNY and CDR2 SVGAGI (reference sequence). V gave up 3 bases and J gave up 6 bases, with 16 bases separating them. Here the CDR3 reads CASSYSLQTMDTQYF. CDR3 sequence (DNA): TGTGCCAGCAGTTATAGTCTGCAAACAATGGATACGCAGTATTTT.

J is TRBJ2-7 and V is TRBV14, with 10 positions matching TRBD2. CDR3 size: 13 residues. V lost 8 bases and J lost 6; bases outside the gene matches: 7. Germline V CDR1 and CDR2: SGHDN, FVKESK. As DNA, the CDR3 is TGTGCCAGCGACCCGGTAGCGGGGGGCGAGCAGTACTTC. It codes for CASDPVAGGEQYF.

V usage is TRBV5-1 and J usage is TRBJ2-3; D gene unclear. Trimming removed 3 bases from V and 5 bases from J, with 4 bases in between. The CDR3 loop spans 11 amino acids. From germline, CDR1 is SGHRS and CDR2 YFSETQ. This CDR3 is CASSWEDTQYF. CDR3 in DNA: TGCGCCAGCAGCTGGGAAGATACGCAGTATTTT.

The chain recombines TRBV2 with TRBJ1-2, with D unresolved. This CDR3 region has 14 residues. The V and J ends lost 3 bases and 4 bases respectively, with 12 bases between them. Germline CDR1 is SNHLY and CDR2 is FYNNEI. This chain's CDR3 is CASSDGDSLYGYTF. The CDR3 nucleotides are TGTGCCAGCAGTGACGGGGATAGTCTCTATGGCTACACCTTC. Full variable domain (missing parts from reference TRBV2 and TRBJ1-2): EPEVTQTPSHQVTQMGQEVILRCVPISNHLYFYWYRQILGQKVEFLVSFYNNEISEKSEIFDDQFSVERPDGSNFTLKIRSTKLEDSAMYFCASSDGDSLYGYTFGSGTRLTVV.

The rearrangement links TRBV4-1 to TRBJ1-1; unclear D gene. The CDR3 runs to 14 residues. The ends were cut back, 4 bases at V and 5 bases at J, with 14 bases in the middle. Germline V gene data show CDR1 as MGHRA and CDR2 as YSYEKL. CDR3 sequence reads: CASSRGLAGTEAFF. The CDR3 bases are TGCGCCAGCAGCCGCGGCCTCGCGGGGACTGAAGCTTTCTTT.

CDR3 in DNA: TGTGCCAGTAGGCCGGGGGCCGACACTAACTATGGCTACACCTTC. Amino acid sequence: CASRPGADTNYGYTF. The chain links TRBV19 to TRBJ1-2, with a possible D match to TRBD1 (6 bases). This CDR3 contains 15 residues. Trimming cost V 6 bases and J 0 bases, with 14 bases left between them. Looked up from germline, CDR1 is LNHDA and CDR2 is SQIVND (reference sequence).

As regards this clone: At the DNA level, this CDR3 is encoded by other sequences in the same sample as well. This sequence joins TRBV28 and TRBJ2-7, with a weak D call TRBD2 (6 bases). V was shortened by 5 bases and J by 1 base, with 9 bases between the two germline ends. Germline V lookup: CDR1 MDHEN, CDR2 SYDVKM. The CDR3 is 13 amino acids. The CDR3 is CASSPGLSYEQYF. CDR3 coding DNA: TGTGCCAGCAGTCCGGGACTTTCCTACGAGCAGTACTTC.

This clone was found once. The chain employs TRBV27 and TRBJ1-5; D not certain. CDR3 length equals 18 residues. The V end lost 5 bases, the J end lost 7 bases, and 27 bases lay between the germline ends. Germline lookup yields CDR1 MNHEY and CDR2 SMNVEV (reference sequence). CDR3 sequence reads: CASSPLPSVGGFGQPQHF. The DNA for the CDR3 is TGTGCCAGCAGTCCGCTCCCCTCGGTCGGAGGGTTTGGACAGCCCCAGCATTTT.

V usage is TRBV5-1 and J usage is TRBJ1-1; D not resolved. Germline lookup yields CDR1 SGHRS and CDR2 YFSETQ. The ends were cut back, 4 bases at V and 6 bases at J, with 13 bases in the middle. The CDR3 contains 13 residues. The CDR3 reads CASSPLGSPEAFF. Here the CDR3 DNA reads TGCGCCAGCAGCCCCTTAGGCTCCCCTGAAGCTTTCTTT.

CDR3 sequence reads: CASSVQDNTGELFF. CDR3 nucleotides: TGTGCCAGCAGTGTTCAGGACAACACCGGGGAGCTGTTTTTT. This chain connects TRBV6-4 to TRBJ2-2; D unclear. The CDR3 has 14 residues. The germline V and J ends were trimmed by 4 bases and 2 bases, with 8 bases remaining between them. Germline CDR1 MRHNA, CDR2 SNTAGT.

The V call is TRBV5-1, the J call TRBJ2-7; D gene uncertain. The length of the CDR3 is 12 residues. Germline CDR1 SGHRS, CDR2 YFSETQ. V was trimmed by 3 bases and J by 3 bases, leaving 7 bases between them. CDR3 in amino acids: CASSSDNYEQYF. For the CDR3, the DNA is TGCGCCAGCAGCTCCGATAACTACGAGCAGTACTTC.

CDR3 in amino acids: CASSLWTSGYRLAKNIQYF. Here the CDR3 DNA reads TGTGCCAGCAGCTTATGGACTAGCGGATACAGACTAGCCAAAAACATTCAGTACTTC. The chain employs TRBV11-1 and TRBJ2-4; 10 bases fit TRBD2. Germline CDR1 and CDR2: SGHAT and FQDESV (reference sequence). This CDR3 is built from 19 residues. With 2 bases clipped from V and 0 bases from J, the junction kept 10 bases outside the gene matches.